This TCR beta chain stems from a study of control samples from healthy donors and cancer patients. CDR3 size: 11 residues. The germline gives CDR1 KGHSH, CDR2 LQKENI. The germline V and J ends were trimmed by 2 bases and 5 bases, with 3 bases remaining between them. Sequencing used immunoSEQ multiplex PCR; TCRdb keeps in-frame clones, though not all of them. The profile shows 57,000 or so clones, roughly 90% of them singletons. Sequenced input: PBMCs. The chain links TRBV18 to TRBJ2-5; D gene uncertain. The clonotype originates from a man in his 60s with colorectal cancer. The CDR3, as DNA: TGTGCCAGCTCACCAGGGGAGACCCAGTACTTC. It yields the protein CASSPGETQYF.